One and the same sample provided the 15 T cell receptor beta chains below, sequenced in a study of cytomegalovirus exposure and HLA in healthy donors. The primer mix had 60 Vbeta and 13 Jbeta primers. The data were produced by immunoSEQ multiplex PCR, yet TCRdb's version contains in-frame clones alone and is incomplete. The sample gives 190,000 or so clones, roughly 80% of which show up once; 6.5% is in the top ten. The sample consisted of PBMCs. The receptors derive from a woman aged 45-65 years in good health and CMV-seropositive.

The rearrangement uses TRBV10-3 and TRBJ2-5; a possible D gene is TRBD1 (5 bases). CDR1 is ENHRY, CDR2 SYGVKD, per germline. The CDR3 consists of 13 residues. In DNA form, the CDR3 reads TGTGCTACTACATCAGGGCCGCAAGAGACCCAGTACTTC. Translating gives CATTSGPQETQYF.

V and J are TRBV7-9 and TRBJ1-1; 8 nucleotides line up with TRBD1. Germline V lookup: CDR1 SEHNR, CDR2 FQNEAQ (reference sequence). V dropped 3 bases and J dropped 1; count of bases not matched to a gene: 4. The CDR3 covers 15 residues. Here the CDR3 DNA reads TGTGCCAGCAGCTTTACCGGGACAGGGAACACTGAAGCTTTCTTT. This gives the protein CASSFTGTGNTEAFF.

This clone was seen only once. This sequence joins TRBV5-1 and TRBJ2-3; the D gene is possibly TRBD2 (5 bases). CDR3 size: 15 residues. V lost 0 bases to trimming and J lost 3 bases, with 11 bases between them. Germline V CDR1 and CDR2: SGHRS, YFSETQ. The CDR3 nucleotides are TGCGCCAGCAGCTTGGAGGCTAGCAGAACAGATACGCAGTATTTT. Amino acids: CASSLEASRTDTQYF. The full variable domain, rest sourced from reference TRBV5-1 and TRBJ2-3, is KAGVTQTPRYLIKTRGQQVTLSCSPISGHRSVSWYQQTPGQGLQFLFEYFSETQRNKGNFPGRFSGRQFSNSRSEMNVSTLELGDSALYLCASSLEASRTDTQYFGPGTRLTVL.

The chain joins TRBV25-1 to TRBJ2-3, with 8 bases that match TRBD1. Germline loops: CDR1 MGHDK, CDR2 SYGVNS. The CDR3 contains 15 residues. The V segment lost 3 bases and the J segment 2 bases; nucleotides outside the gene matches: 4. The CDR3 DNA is TGTGCCAGCAGTGAGACACAGGGGGACACAGATACGCAGTATTTT. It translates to CASSETQGDTDTQYF.

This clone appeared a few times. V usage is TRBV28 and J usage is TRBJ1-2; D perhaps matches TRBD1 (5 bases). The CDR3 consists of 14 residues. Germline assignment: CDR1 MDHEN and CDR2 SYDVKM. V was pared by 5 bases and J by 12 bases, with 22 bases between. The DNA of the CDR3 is TGTGCCAGCAGTCCAATTCGACAGCCCAATTGGGACACCTTC. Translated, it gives CASSPIRQPNWDTF.

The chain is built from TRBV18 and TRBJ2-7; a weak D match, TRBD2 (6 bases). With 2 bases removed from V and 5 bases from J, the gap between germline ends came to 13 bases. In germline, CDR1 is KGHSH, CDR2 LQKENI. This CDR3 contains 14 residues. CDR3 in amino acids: CASSPIGLSNEQYF. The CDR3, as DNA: TGTGCCAGCTCACCAATCGGACTATCTAACGAGCAGTACTTC.

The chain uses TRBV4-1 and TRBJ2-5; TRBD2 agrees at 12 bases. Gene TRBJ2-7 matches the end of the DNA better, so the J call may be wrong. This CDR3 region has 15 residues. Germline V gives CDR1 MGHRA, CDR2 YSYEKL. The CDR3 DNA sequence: TGCGCCAGCAGCCCCCTAGCGGGGGGGCCTTTCGAGCAGTACTTC. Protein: CASSPLAGGPFEQYF.

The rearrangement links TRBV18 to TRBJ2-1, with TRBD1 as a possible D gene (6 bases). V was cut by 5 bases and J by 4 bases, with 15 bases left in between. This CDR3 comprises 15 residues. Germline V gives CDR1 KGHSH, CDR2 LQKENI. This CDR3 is CASSGQPSTYNEQFF. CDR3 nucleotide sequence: TGTGCCAGCTCAGGACAGCCATCAACATACAATGAGCAGTTCTTC.

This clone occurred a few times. CDR3: CAISELETENYGYTF. The DNA of the CDR3 is TGTGCCATCAGTGAGCTGGAGACAGAGAACTATGGCTACACCTTC. This chain links TRBV10-3 with TRBJ1-2; D may be TRBD1 (5 bases). The CDR3 is 15 amino acids. CDR1 is ENHRY and CDR2 is SYGVKD in the germline V gene. Trimming pared 2 bases from V and 2 bases from J, leaving 12 bases between.

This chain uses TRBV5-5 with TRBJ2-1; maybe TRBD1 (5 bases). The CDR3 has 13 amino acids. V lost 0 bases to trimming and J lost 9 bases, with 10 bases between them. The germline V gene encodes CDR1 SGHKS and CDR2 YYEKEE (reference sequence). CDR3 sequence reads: CASSLEWGGEQFF. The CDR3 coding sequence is TGTGCCAGCAGCTTGGAGTGGGGCGGTGAGCAGTTCTTC.

CDR3 sequence: CASSVGSPATYNEQFF. CDR3 coding DNA: TGTGCCAGCAGCGTAGGATCCCCAGCGACCTACAATGAGCAGTTCTTC. The chain joins TRBV9 to TRBJ2-1; D not certain. The CDR3 contains 16 residues. Looked up from germline, CDR1 is SGDLS and CDR2 is YYNGEE. V was trimmed by 0 bases and J by 2 bases, leaving 12 bases between them.

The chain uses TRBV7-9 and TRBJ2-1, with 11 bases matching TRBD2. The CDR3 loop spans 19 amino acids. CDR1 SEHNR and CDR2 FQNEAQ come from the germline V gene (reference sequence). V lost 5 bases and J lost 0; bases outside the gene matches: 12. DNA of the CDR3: TGTGCCAGCAGCCCCCTATTTAGCGGGGGGGCGGGCTCCTACAATGAGCAGTTCTTC. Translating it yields CASSPLFSGGAGSYNEQFF.

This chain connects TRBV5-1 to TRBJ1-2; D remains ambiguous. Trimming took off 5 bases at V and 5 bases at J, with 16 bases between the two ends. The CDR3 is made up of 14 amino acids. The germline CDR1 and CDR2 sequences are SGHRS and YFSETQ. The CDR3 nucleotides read TGCGCCAGCAGTCAGGACCCGGGAGGTTATGGCTACACCTTC. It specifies CASSQDPGGYGYTF. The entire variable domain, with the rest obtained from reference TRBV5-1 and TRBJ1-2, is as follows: KAGVTQTPRYLIKTRGQQVTLSCSPISGHRSVSWYQQTPGQGLQFLFEYFSETQRNKGNFPGRFSGRQFSNSRSEMNVSTLELGDSALYLCASSQDPGGYGYTFGSGTRLTVV.

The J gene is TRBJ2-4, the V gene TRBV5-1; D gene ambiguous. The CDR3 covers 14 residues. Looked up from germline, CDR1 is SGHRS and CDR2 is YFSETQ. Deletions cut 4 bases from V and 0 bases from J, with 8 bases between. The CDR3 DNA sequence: TGCGCCAGCAGCCCGACTGAAGCCAAAAACATTCAGTACTTC. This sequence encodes CASSPTEAKNIQYF.

The CDR3 bases are TGTGCCAGCAGTACCCCTGCCGCAGGGCCCAGCGAGCAGTACTTC. As protein: CASSTPAAGPSEQYF. The chain joins TRBV28 to TRBJ2-7, with a possible D match to TRBD1 (5 bases). The CDR3 consists of 15 residues. The germline V and J ends were trimmed by 5 bases and 6 bases, with 20 bases remaining between them. CDR1 is MDHEN, CDR2 SYDVKM, per germline. Together with reference TRBV28 and TRBJ2-7, the CDR3 gives the full variable domain: DVKVTQSSRYLVKRTGEKVFLECVQDMDHENMFWYRQDPGLGLRLIYFSYDVKMKEKGDIPEGYSVSREKKERFSLILESASTNQTSMYLCASSTPAAGPSEQYFGPGTRLTVT.